This TCR beta chain was sequenced for a study of vaccination effects on CD4 cells after COVID-19. Study-level results: Infection- and vaccine-induced clones contracted markedly late after vaccination. Only 1 of 255 vaccine-induced clones from healthy vaccinees cross-reacted with common cold coronaviruses.

The length of the CDR3 is 16 residues. The ViraFEST assay expanded antigen-specific CD4+ T cells with viral peptide pools before sequencing. At the end of roughly ten days of culture, CD4+ T cells were isolated. Among the vaccine recipients, none had a prior SARS-CoV-2 infection, and nucleocapsid antibodies were negative. Supplemented with 8.5 to 10 IU/ml IL-2 and 10 ug/ml peptides, a few million PBMC per well were kept in culture. IL-2 medium supplanted half the medium on days 3 and 7. Profiled with immunoSEQ multiplex PCR; TCRdb holds only in-frame clones, not every one. The sample holds around 68,000 clones, under 90% seen once. In regard to this clone: Its cognate antigen is unknown.

The clonotype originates from a human donor who received a COVID-19 vaccine. The starting material was CD4+ T cells from PBMCs cultured with SARS-CoV-2 spike peptides, obtained before COVID-19 vaccination. This chain uses TRBV21-1 with TRBJ1-5; the table names TRBD1, a call not compared with the DNA. TRBV21-1 has pseudogene status. The CDR3 sequence: CASSKVDGQTNQPQHF. In nucleotides, the CDR3 is TGTGCCAGCAGCAAAGTCGATGGACAGACAAATCAGCCCCAGCATTTT.